The present TCR beta chain was sequenced within a study of high-grade serous ovarian cancer treatment subgroups. Study context: On average, roughly 14,000 reads and 7,000 to 8,500 unique TCR beta rearrangements were obtained per sample. Study-wide findings and caveats: Repertoire similarity ranged roughly 0.1 to 0.85 between tumors of one patient. These tumor repertoires lack spatial information from bulk sequencing.

Tumor samples were taken before definitive surgery or chemotherapy. This table comes from immunoSEQ multiplex PCR, and its TCRdb copy is limited to in-frame clones, with some not included. The table shows a few thousand clones, with 55% to 85% occurring only once. This clone occurred a few times. Its specificity is not known. The material sequenced was tumor tissue. The receptor was isolated from a human donor with high-grade serous ovarian cancer.

The CDR3, as DNA: TGTGCCAGCAGGCTTTCAGGGTGGTGGACTGAAGCTTTCTTT. This sequence encodes CASRLSGWWTEAFF. The rearrangement uses TRBV25-1 and TRBJ1-1, with D possibly being TRBD1 (5 bases). V was clipped by 6 bases and J by 5 bases, with 16 bases between them. The CDR3 spans 14 residues. Germline assignment: CDR1 MGHDK and CDR2 SYGVNS.